This T cell receptor (beta chain) was retrieved from a study of control samples from healthy donors and cancer patients. The germline CDR1 and CDR2 sequences are LGHNT and FRNRAP. The CDR3 has 12 amino acids. V lost 4 bases and J lost 6, with 4 bases in between. Assay used: immunoSEQ multiplex PCR; TCRdb lists only in-frame clones, some missing. The sample lists 76,000 or so clones; roughly nine tenths were seen once. This clone was picked up a small number of times. V gene TRBV12-5 combines with J gene TRBJ1-6; D gene unclear. The specimen was PBMCs. This TCR derives from a woman in her fifties or sixties with colorectal cancer. CDR3 region: CASGWSNSPLHF. The CDR3 DNA reads as TGTGCTAGTGGTTGGTCTAATTCACCCCTCCACTTT.